The following is a TCR beta chain sequence with its context. Its antigen remains undetermined. The input lacks base qualities; no much larger clone sits a single base away. The CDR3 covers 9 residues, taking in both the cysteine and the phenylalanine. The only DNA kept is the CDR3, 27 bases in frame from the first base. At the junction V is shortened by 7 bases and J by 11 bases; bases outside the gene matches: 1. From a lookup of the germline V gene, CDR1 and CDR2 are SGHDT and YYEEEE. TCRbeta CDR3 regions were amplified from genomic DNA by means of the immunoSEQ Assay, a bias-controlled multiplex PCR. Concerning the study's data processing: Within the assay, amplification of reference gene primers was used to estimate how many nucleated cells each sample contained. To quantify the absolute abundance of each unique TCRbeta CDR3 rearrangement, sequence reads were collapsed and filtered. For each sample, productive Simpson clonality was calculated as the square root of Simpson's diversity index over productive rearrangements. Imported from immuneACCESS, the table was reduced by TCRdb to in-frame sequences with V and J called. These copies leave out some clones; in studies compared against another copy, an unresolved V gene accounts for under half, and the cause of the remainder is not known. That table furnishes V, J and clone size, whereas the DNA furnished D and trimming. Within this sample are roughly 200,000 clones, with around 88% of them counted one time only. Clones ranked in the top ten supply more than 4% of the sample.

In the prospective study, participants were about 18 to 90 years old, resided in approximately 22 geographic areas of the United States, and were enrolled through a virtual design. In the prospective study, cohorts were assigned on the basis of participant-reported clinical history obtained from a screening survey and a study questionnaire. Exposed participants had been in contact, within 2 weeks of entering the study, with a person who had a PCR-confirmed or clinician-diagnosed case of COVID-19. Each participant in the prospective study had whole blood, serum and a nasopharyngeal or oropharyngeal swab collected by mobile phlebotomists. Additional blood draws and questionnaires over an approximately 2-month period could optionally be provided by prospective study participants. Before DNA extraction, prospective study blood samples were shipped either frozen or at room temperature. The data originate from a study of blood T cell repertoires in COVID-19 (dated by TCRdb to the early 2020s). Broadly, across the study: Samples covering the acute and convalescent phases of COVID-19 were provided by collaborators in the United States, Italy and Spain. The prospective study material was composed of cDNA or gDNA derived from T cells, B-cell-depleted T cells, or PBMCs. Subjects who had been exposed to COVID-19, were actively infected with it, or had recovered from it provided the deeply sampled blood TCRbeta repertoires that made up the dataset. The repertoires were released in a freely available public database meant as a resource for research on the immune response to SARS-CoV-2. The samples were drawn from two sources: the first 160 participants of the ongoing ImmuneRACE study, and 1,000 to 1,500 subjects contributed by 6 global collaborators. The sample metadata nearly always contained a de-identified subject ID, COVID-19 status, age in years and sex. Where available, HLA class I and class II types were obtained from metadata supplied by the sample provider rather than from assay-based typing. On the study overall, not on this receptor specifically: The amount of clinical and demographic metadata varied by source and participant and was provided uncurated.

Recombination connected TRBV5-6 to TRBJ1-1; TRBD1 aligns with 8 central bases. The receptor comes from a woman aged 25 to 39 who had been exposed to COVID-19. Sample: PBMCs or T cells enriched from blood (not recorded which). In nucleotides, the sequence is TGTGCCAGCCGGGACAGGGCTTTCTTT. This codes for CASRDRAFF. The entire variable domain, with the stretches around the CDR3 drawn from the reference TRBV5-6 and TRBJ1-1 proteins, is DAGVTQSPTHLIKTRGQQVTLRCSPKSGHDTVSWYQQALGQGPQFIFQYYEEEERQRGNFPDRFSGHQFPNYSSELNVNALLLGDSALYLCASRDRAFFGQGTRLTVV.